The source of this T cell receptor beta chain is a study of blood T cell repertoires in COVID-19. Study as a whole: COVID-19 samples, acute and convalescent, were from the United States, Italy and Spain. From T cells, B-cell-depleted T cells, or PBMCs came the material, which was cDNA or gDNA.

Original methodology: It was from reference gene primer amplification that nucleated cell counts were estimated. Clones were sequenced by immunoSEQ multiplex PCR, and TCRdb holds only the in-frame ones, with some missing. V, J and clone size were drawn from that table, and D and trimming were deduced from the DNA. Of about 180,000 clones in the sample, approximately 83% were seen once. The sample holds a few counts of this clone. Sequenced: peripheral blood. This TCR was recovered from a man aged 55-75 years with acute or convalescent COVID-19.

CDR3 region: CASSPLRRLEAFF. CDR3 nucleotides: TGTGCCAGCAGCCCGCTCCGCCGGTTGGAAGCTTTCTTT. This rearrangement joins TRBV7-8 to TRBJ1-1; D is ambiguous. Trimming took 5 bases from V and 8 from J, leaving 15 bases between them. The CDR3 loop spans 13 amino acids. Germline CDR1 and CDR2: SGHVS and FQNEAQ. The entire variable domain, with the rest obtained from reference TRBV7-8 and TRBJ1-1, is as follows: GAGVSQSPRYKVAKRGQDVALRCDPISGHVSLFWYQQALGQGPEFLTYFQNEAQLDKSGLPSDRFFAERPEGSVSTLKIQRTQQEDSAVYLCASSPLRRLEAFFGQGTRLTVV.